A single sample is the source of the 21 T cell receptor beta chains below, sequenced in a study of vaccination effects on CD4 cells after COVID-19. At the end of 9 to 11 days of culture, CD4+ T cells were isolated. Profiling relied on immunoSEQ multiplex PCR, and the TCRdb table lists in-frame clones only, not all of them. This sample yields about 64,000 clones, of which under 80% are seen a single time; roughly a quarter belongs to the top ten. Their cognate antigens are unknown. Sequenced here: CD4+ T cells from PBMCs cultured without peptide, sampled before COVID-19 vaccination. Every receptor here comes from a human donor who had a prior SARS-CoV-2 infection.

The rearrangement uses TRBV11-3 and TRBJ2-1, with 8 positions matching TRBD2. From germline, CDR1 is SGHNT and CDR2 YENEEA. With 2 bases clipped from V and 4 bases from J, the junction kept 13 bases outside the gene matches. The CDR3 has 18 residues. CDR3 DNA sequence: TGTGCCAGCAGCTTATCGGTCGGGGGGGCCCTGGCATACAATGAGCAGTTCTTC. This gives the protein CASSLSVGGALAYNEQFF.

This clone was recorded a few times. This chain joins TRBV7-9 and TRBJ1-2; weak D call: TRBD1 (5 bases). Trimming stripped 5 bases from V and 4 bases from J, with 14 bases between. Germline V gives CDR1 SEHNR, CDR2 FQNEAQ (reference sequence). The CDR3 has 14 amino acids. CDR3 protein: CASSPTGDGYGYTF. Here the CDR3 DNA reads TGTGCCAGCAGCCCAACGGGGGATGGCTATGGCTACACCTTC.

This clone has just a few counts. The chain uses TRBV7-2 and TRBJ2-5; D unclear. CDR3 length: 15 residues. V gave up 1 base and J gave up 2 bases, with 11 bases separating them. Per the germline V gene, CDR1 is SGHTA and CDR2 is FQGNSA. CDR3 nucleotide sequence: TGTGCCAGCAGCTTAGTGGGCTTTTCACAAGAGACCCAGTACTTC. Its translation: CASSLVGFSQETQYF.

There are a few counts of this clone. The rearrangement uses TRBV11-1 and TRBJ1-1, with no clear D. This CDR3 is built from 11 residues. Germline CDR1 reads SGHAT; CDR2 reads FQDESV (reference sequence). With 3 bases removed from V and 10 bases from J, the gap between germline ends came to 9 bases. CDR3 residues: CASSLIILAFF. DNA for the CDR3: TGTGCCAGCAGCTTGATAATATTAGCTTTCTTT.

V is TRBV3-1 (or the pseudogene TRBV3-2) and J is TRBJ2-3, with 14 bases identical to TRBD2. The ends lost 2 bases at V and 4 bases at J; junction bases unmatched: 11. Germline CDR1 is LGHDT and CDR2 is YNNKEL (reference sequence). The CDR3 is 19 amino acids. The CDR3 DNA reads as TGTGCCAGCAGCCAATGGGGACTAGCGGGAGTCATAAGCCCAGATACGCAGTATTTT. This gives the protein CASSQWGLAGVISPDTQYF.

The rearrangement joins TRBV6-5 to TRBJ2-1, with 8 bases identical to TRBD2. Per germline, CDR1 MNHEY and CDR2 SVGAGI. V was pared by 6 bases and J by 1 base, with 5 bases of the junction left unmatched. The CDR3 sequence is 15 residues long. The CDR3 is CASSTRGGSYNEQFF. CDR3 coding DNA: TGTGCCAGCAGCACACGGGGGGGTTCCTACAATGAGCAGTTCTTC.

The genes are TRBV5-4 and TRBJ2-5; 10 bases are a match to TRBD2. This CDR3 comprises 15 residues. The ends lost 2 bases at V and 3 bases at J; junction bases unmatched: 4. Germline lookup yields CDR1 SGHNT and CDR2 YYREEE (reference sequence). The CDR3, as DNA: TGTGCCAGCAGCTTTCGACTAGCGGGCGAAGAGACCCAGTACTTC. Translation gives CASSFRLAGEETQYF.

V and J are TRBV9 and TRBJ2-3, with D hard to call. The germline V and J ends were trimmed by 0 bases and 2 bases, with 7 bases remaining between them. Germline CDR1 is SGDLS and CDR2 is YYNGEE. The CDR3 sequence is 14 residues long. The CDR3 DNA follows: TGTGCCAGCAGCGTAGGTGACGCCACAGATACGCAGTATTTT. It encodes CASSVGDATDTQYF.

This chain links TRBV5-1 with TRBJ1-4; D call uncertain. Between the trimmed V and J ends, which lost 0 bases and 5 bases, there was a span of 8 bases. This CDR3 spans 14 amino acids. The V gene's germline CDR1 is SGHRS and CDR2 YFSETQ. The CDR3 is CASSLGSPNEKLFF. The CDR3 region has the DNA TGCGCCAGCAGCTTGGGCAGCCCCAATGAAAAACTGTTTTTT.

V usage is TRBV6-6 and J usage is TRBJ1-6, with D uncertain. CDR1 and CDR2 (germline): MNHNY, SVGAGI (reference sequence). Trimming took 5 bases from V and 4 from J, leaving 15 bases between them. This CDR3 is built from 16 residues. CDR3 DNA sequence: TGTGCCAGCAGTACAGACTCGGGTGGGTATAATTCACCCCTCCACTTT. It codes for CASSTDSGGYNSPLHF.

The chain links TRBV9 to TRBJ2-5; D is perhaps TRBD1 or TRBD2 (6 bases each). Germline assignment: CDR1 SGDLS and CDR2 YYNGEE. V was cut by 3 bases and J by 5 bases, with 20 bases left in between. The CDR3 has 16 residues. Written as DNA, the CDR3 is TGTGCCAGCAGCGAGGGCAGGGGATGGAGGGCGGAGACCCAGTACTTC. Its translation: CASSEGRGWRAETQYF. Based on the CDR3 plus reference TRBV9 and TRBJ2-5, the full variable domain is DSGVTQTPKHLITATGQRVTLRCSPRSGDLSVYWYQQSLDQGLQFLIQYYNGEERAKGNILERFSAQQFPDLHSELNLSSLELGDSALYFCASSEGRGWRAETQYFGPGTRLLVL.

This clone was observed a few times. The chain uses TRBV7-9 and TRBJ2-2; perhaps D is TRBD1 or TRBD2 (5 bases each). V lost 2 bases and J 1 base, leaving 8 bases between the germline ends. The CDR3 sequence is 15 residues long. CDR1 and CDR2 from the germline V gene are SEHNR and FQNEAQ (reference sequence). CDR3 amino acids: CASSLRGENTGELFF. CDR3 bases: TGTGCCAGCAGCTTAAGAGGGGAGAACACCGGGGAGCTGTTTTTT.

Only one count was recorded for this clone. The V call is TRBV4-1, the J call TRBJ2-7, with TRBD2 as a possible D gene (7 bases). V was clipped by 1 base and J by 0 bases, with 19 bases between them. CDR1 and CDR2 (germline): MGHRA, YSYEKL. CDR3 length equals 18 residues. The CDR3 loop is CASSQGWAGAGVSYEQYF. The CDR3 DNA is TGCGCCAGCAGCCAAGGTTGGGCGGGGGCGGGGGTCTCCTACGAGCAGTACTTC.

J is TRBJ2-1 and V is TRBV29-1; 8 bases fit TRBD2. J was trimmed by 0 bases and V by 7 bases; bases with no gene match: 8. The CDR3 sequence is 15 residues long. From germline, CDR1 is SQVTM and CDR2 ANQGSEA. For the CDR3, the DNA is TGCAGCGCCCCGGGAGGGGGGAGCTCCTACAATGAGCAGTTCTTC. Translating gives CSAPGGGSSYNEQFF.

V and J are TRBV11-3 and TRBJ1-1; tentatively, D is TRBD1 (5 bases). The CDR3 consists of 16 residues. Per the germline V gene, CDR1 is SGHNT and CDR2 is YENEEA. V was shortened by 1 base and J by 1 base, with 13 bases between the two germline ends. The CDR3 DNA sequence: TGTGCCAGCAGCTTAGCAGGGACCTCCTGGAACACTGAAGCTTTCTTT. Its protein is CASSLAGTSWNTEAFF.

The chain joins TRBV9 to TRBJ2-2, with 8 bases lining up with TRBD1. The J segment lost 5 bases and the V segment lost 0 bases, leaving 6 bases of the junction unmatched. This CDR3 is 16 amino acids long. From germline, CDR1 is SGDLS and CDR2 YYNGEE. Here the CDR3 reads CASSVAGQGGTGELFF. Here the CDR3 DNA reads TGTGCCAGCAGCGTAGCTGGACAGGGAGGAACCGGGGAGCTGTTTTTT.

The rearrangement uses TRBV6-5 and TRBJ2-7; D possibly corresponds to TRBD2 (7 bases). The V end was cut by 7 bases, the J end by 2 bases, with 15 bases between. This CDR3 region has 14 residues. Looked up from germline, CDR1 is MNHEY and CDR2 is SVGAGI. CDR3 loop: CASTRAGATYEQYF. Here the CDR3 DNA reads TGTGCCAGCACCAGGGCGGGGGCAACCTACGAGCAGTACTTC.

The J gene is TRBJ2-7, the V gene TRBV9, with D unclear. The V end was cut by 4 bases, the J end by 0 bases, with 11 bases between. The CDR3 extends over 14 amino acids. Germline V gene sequence: CDR1 SGDLS, CDR2 YYNGEE. CDR3 bases: TGTGCCAGCAGCCCAATAGCAAGCTCCTACGAGCAGTACTTC. This gives the protein CASSPIASSYEQYF.

This clone was counted only a few times. V and J are TRBV6-2 or TRBV6-3 and TRBJ2-2, with D possibly being TRBD2 (6 bases). Germline CDR1 and CDR2: MNHEY and SVGEGT. CDR3 length: 17 residues. V lost 5 bases and J 0 bases, leaving 16 bases between the germline ends. CDR3 nucleotides: TGTGCCAGCAGTAAGCGGGCTGGAGGGGCGAACACCGGGGAGCTGTTTTTT. Translation: CASSKRAGGANTGELFF.

The gene calls are TRBV6-5 and TRBJ1-1; 7 nucleotides align to TRBD1. This CDR3 has 12 residues. Germline CDR1 MNHEY, CDR2 SVGAGI. The CDR3 loop is CAVRQGNTEAFF. In DNA form, the CDR3 reads TGTGCGGTAAGACAGGGGAACACTGAAGCTTTCTTT.

This clone has just a few counts. The chain employs TRBV20-1 and TRBJ2-7, with a tentative D call TRBD2 (6 bases). Trimming took 3 bases from V and 7 from J, leaving 16 bases between them. CDR3 length: 13 amino acids. Germline V lookup: CDR1 DFQATT, CDR2 SNEGSKA (reference sequence). CDR3 residues: CSASVASDGEQYF. Written as DNA, the CDR3 is TGCAGTGCTAGTGTGGCTAGCGACGGGGAGCAGTACTTC.